In this sample, the clone carrying this T cell receptor (beta chain) turned up once. What it binds is not known. Preparation of TCR beta libraries was done by quantitative 5'-RACE with molecular barcodes. TCRdb re-derived calls from the 5' RACE reads in MiXCR, one entry per CDR3 protein. The sample includes some 63,000 distinct CDR3 sequences, more than 5.5% of them seen just once. This sample was taken from a study of CD8 T cells in ankylosing spondylitis. Study-level findings and limits: As reported, disease-linked clones showed significant enrichment in matched ankylosing spondylitis synovial fluid. Prior work had noted some motif variants in reactive arthritis blood and synovial fluid.

The CDR3 covers 16 residues. The germline gives CDR1 KGHSH, CDR2 LQKENI. With V trimmed by 6 bases and J by 0 bases, 7 bases remained unmatched. The sequence came from a male donor with ankylosing spondylitis. Sequencing was performed on synovial fluid, either unsorted or a sorted T cell fraction (not recorded which). V is TRBV18 and J is TRBJ1-1, with 10 bases matching TRBD1. CDR3 residues: CASSTGTGAMNTEAFF. The CDR3 DNA is TGTGCCAGCTCGACAGGGACAGGGGCCATGAACACTGAAGCTTTCTTT.